This is a list of T cell receptor beta chains from one sample in a study of blood T cells in healthy people across ages. TCRdb re-called the 5' RACE reads with MiXCR, one entry per CDR3 protein. The sample consists of 650,000 to 800,000 distinct CDR3 sequences, roughly 44% of them appearing once. The specimen sequenced was blood. Every receptor here comes from a man aged 55 to 70 in good health. Both conserved end residues are part of each CDR3. Clone sizes are given selectively: once, few, many, or a class where the clone is expanded.

J: TRBJ2-5; V: TRBV3-1; size: once; CDR3: CASSQVAGSFLGETQYF
J: TRBJ2-5; V: TRBV9; size: few; CDR3: CASSVAPMTGSETQYF
J: TRBJ1-1; V: TRBV20-1; size: once; CDR3: CSAPQGALNTEAFF
J: TRBJ2-5; V: TRBV5-1; size: -; CDR3: CASSSGVGTGETQYF
J: TRBJ1-6; V: TRBV6-1; size: -; CDR3: CASSEFRTGNSPLHF
J: TRBJ2-3; V: TRBV4-3; size: -; CDR3: CASSQQPGDTQYF
J: TRBJ1-1; V: TRBV3-1; size: -; CDR3: CASSPNPPNTEAFF
J: -; V: TRBV11-3; size: -; CDR3: CASSFSSVRGLREQYF
J: TRBJ2-1; V: TRBV3-1; size: -; CDR3: CASAQLPRAERGGAAHIEQFF
J: TRBJ2-7; V: TRBV29-1; size: many; CDR3: CSVGVNYEQYF
J: -; V: TRBV11-2; size: few; CDR3: CASSLRDRGRFSYEQYF
J: TRBJ2-1; V: TRBV5-1; size: -; CDR3: CASSLGGSLYNEQFF
J: TRBJ1-2; V: TRBV7-2; size: few; CDR3: CASSPRLGRGYTF
J: TRBJ2-3; V: TRBV29-1; size: few; CDR3: CSVGKNTDTQYF
J: TRBJ2-1; V: TRBV7-3; size: few; CDR3: CASSLRPSGQYNEQFF
J: TRBJ2-5; V: TRBV6-5; size: few; CDR3: CASRPILLETQYF
J: TRBJ2-7; V: TRBV5-5; size: -; CDR3: CASSSLGYEQYF
J: TRBJ2-1; V: TRBV2; size: few; CDR3: CASSEGEIDRVYNEQFF